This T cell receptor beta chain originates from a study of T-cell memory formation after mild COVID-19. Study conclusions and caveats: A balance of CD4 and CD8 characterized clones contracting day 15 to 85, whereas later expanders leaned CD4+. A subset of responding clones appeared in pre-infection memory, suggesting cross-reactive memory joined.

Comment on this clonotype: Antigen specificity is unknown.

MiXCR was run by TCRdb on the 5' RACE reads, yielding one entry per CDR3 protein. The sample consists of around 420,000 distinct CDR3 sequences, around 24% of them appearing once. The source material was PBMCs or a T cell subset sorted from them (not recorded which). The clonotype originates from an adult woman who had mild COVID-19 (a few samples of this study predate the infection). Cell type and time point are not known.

Written as DNA, the CDR3 is TGTGCCAGCAACCGGGGGGGAATTAAACTGCTAGCTTTCTTT. Protein product: CASNRGGIKLLAFF. This chain links TRBV5-6 with TRBJ1-1; perhaps TRBD1 as D (5 bases). CDR1 and CDR2 (germline): SGHDT, YYEEEE. The CDR3 consists of 14 residues. Trimming removed 6 bases at V and 10 bases at J, with 22 bases between.